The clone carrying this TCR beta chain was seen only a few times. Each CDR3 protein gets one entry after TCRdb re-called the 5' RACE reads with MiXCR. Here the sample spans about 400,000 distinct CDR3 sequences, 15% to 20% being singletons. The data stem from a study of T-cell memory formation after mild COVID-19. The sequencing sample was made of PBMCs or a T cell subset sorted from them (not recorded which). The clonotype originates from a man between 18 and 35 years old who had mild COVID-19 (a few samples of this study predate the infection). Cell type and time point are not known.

CDR3 residues: CATSDSQGIGYTF. The CDR3 DNA reads TGTGCCACCAGTGATTCCCAGGGAATAGGCTACACCTTC. The chain joins TRBV24-1 to TRBJ1-2, with a tentative D call TRBD1 (5 bases). The length of the CDR3 is 13 residues. V shed 2 bases and J shed 8 bases, with 11 bases lying between them. Germline V CDR1 and CDR2: KGHDR, SFDVKD.